Following are 4 T cell receptor beta chains from one sample sequenced in a study of blood T cell repertoires in COVID-19. The protocol was immunoSEQ multiplex PCR, while the TCRdb copy is restricted to in-frame clones and leaves out a portion. This sample has roughly 290,000 clones, with 75% to 95% found just once. Specimen: peripheral blood. The receptors originated from a woman aged 30 to 39 with COVID-19, enrolled during active disease.

The chain carries TRBV27 and TRBJ2-5; 10 bases fit TRBD1. Germline V lookup: CDR1 MNHEY, CDR2 SMNVEV (reference sequence). This CDR3 region has 17 residues. Unmatched junction bases numbered 9, after V lost 5 bases and J lost 0 bases. The DNA of the CDR3 is TGTGCCAGCAGTCTTCGTTCGGGACAGGGGCACCAAGAGACCCAGTACTTC. It specifies CASSLRSGQGHQETQYF.

This chain joins TRBV5-1 and TRBJ2-7, with D perhaps matching TRBD1 (6 bases). This CDR3 is built from 15 residues. The ends were cut back, 0 bases at V and 5 bases at J, with 15 bases in the middle. Looked up from germline, CDR1 is SGHRS and CDR2 is YFSETQ. The chain's CDR3 is CASSLAITGTHEQYF. CDR3 in DNA: TGCGCCAGCAGCTTGGCCATCACAGGGACCCACGAGCAGTACTTC.

The V and J genes are TRBV5-1 and TRBJ1-1; D may be TRBD1 (5 bases). V was trimmed by 4 bases and J by 4 bases, leaving 17 bases between them. Germline CDR1 is SGHRS and CDR2 is YFSETQ. The CDR3 covers 15 residues. Written as DNA, the CDR3 is TGCGCCAGCAGCCCCCCTGGGGGAGGTGGCACTGAAGCTTTCTTT. It is translated as CASSPPGGGGTEAFF.

The rearrangement uses TRBV29-1 and TRBJ1-1, with a possible D match to TRBD1 (6 bases). This CDR3 is built from 12 residues. The V gene lost 4 bases and the J gene lost 6 bases, with 12 bases spanning the gap. Germline-derived CDR1 and CDR2 are SQVTM and ANQGSEA. In nucleotides, the CDR3 is TGCAGCGTTGGACAGGCGGCCGCTGAAGCTTTCTTT. Its translation is CSVGQAAAEAFF.